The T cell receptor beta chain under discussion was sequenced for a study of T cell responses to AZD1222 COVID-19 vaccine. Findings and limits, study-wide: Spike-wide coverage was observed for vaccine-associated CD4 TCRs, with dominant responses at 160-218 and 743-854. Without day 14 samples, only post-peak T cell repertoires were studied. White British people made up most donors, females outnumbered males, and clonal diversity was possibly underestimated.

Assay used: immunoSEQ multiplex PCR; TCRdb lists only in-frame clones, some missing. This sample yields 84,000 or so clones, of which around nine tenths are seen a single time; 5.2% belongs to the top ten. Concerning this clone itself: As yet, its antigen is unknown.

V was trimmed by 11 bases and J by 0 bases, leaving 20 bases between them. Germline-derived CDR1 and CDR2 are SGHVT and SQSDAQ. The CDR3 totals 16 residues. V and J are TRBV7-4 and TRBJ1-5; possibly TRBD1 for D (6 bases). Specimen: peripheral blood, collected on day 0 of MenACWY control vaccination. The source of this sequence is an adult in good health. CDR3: CARPEEGDYSNQPQHF. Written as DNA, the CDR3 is TGTGCCCGACCGGAGGAGGGGGATTATAGCAATCAGCCCCAGCATTTT.